A single sample gave rise to the 30 T cell receptor beta chains below, sequenced in a study of naive and memory T cell subsets. Two oligonucleotides, mixed equimolar, formed the beta constant-region primer covering TRBC1 and TRBC2. TCRdb independently ran MiXCR on the UMI-ligation and nested PCR reads; one entry per CDR3 protein. The sample includes 130,000 to 150,000 distinct CDR3 sequences, more than 15% seen only once; the top ten take about 0.14%. Sequences were obtained from naive CD4+ T cells from blood. These receptors were taken from a human donor in good health.

This clonotype was counted once. The chain recombines TRBV6-4 with TRBJ2-7; TRBD2 matches at 10 bases. Germline CDR1 reads MRHNA; CDR2 reads SNTAGT. V gave up 4 bases and J gave up 4 bases; unmatched junction bases: 10. The CDR3 has 16 residues. Here the CDR3 reads CASSVPPGTSDYEQYF. CDR3 nucleotides: TGTGCCAGCAGTGTTCCTCCCGGGACTAGCGATTACGAGCAGTACTTC.

CDR3 protein: CASSQEGRLARETQYF. For the CDR3, the DNA is TGTGCCAGCAGCCAGGAGGGGCGACTAGCTCGAGAGACCCAGTACTTC. This sequence joins TRBV3-1 and TRBJ2-5, with 7 bases identical to TRBD2. Losses at the gene ends were 3 bases for V and 4 bases for J; bases not matched to a gene: 11. The CDR3 sequence is 16 residues long. Germline V gene data show CDR1 as LGHDT and CDR2 as YNNKEL (reference sequence).

The chain uses TRBV7-2 and TRBJ2-7, with D perhaps TRBD2 (5 bases). CDR3 length: 15 amino acids. Trimming cost V 7 bases and J 1 base, with 17 bases left between them. CDR1 is SGHTA, CDR2 FQGNSA, per germline. In DNA form, the CDR3 reads TGTGCCAGCAACCGACCGGACGCGGGTTCCTACGAGCAGTACTTC. It specifies CASNRPDAGSYEQYF.

V gene TRBV7-2 combines with J gene TRBJ2-3, with unresolved D. V dropped 0 bases and J dropped 2 bases, with 18 bases sitting between them. The CDR3 has 18 residues. Per germline, CDR1 SGHTA and CDR2 FQGNSA. The CDR3 sequence: CASSLAGTPVVDTDTQYF. The CDR3 nucleotides read TGTGCCAGCAGCTTAGCTGGTACGCCGGTAGTAGACACAGATACGCAGTATTTT.

This clonotype was counted only a few times. J is TRBJ2-1 and V is TRBV7-2; D not resolved. From germline, CDR1 is SGHTA and CDR2 FQGNSA. The CDR3 loop spans 12 amino acids. With 2 bases removed from V and 6 bases from J, the gap between germline ends came to 5 bases. The CDR3 DNA reads TGTGCCAGCAGCTTATTTTTCAATGAGCAGTTCTTC. This gives the protein CASSLFFNEQFF.

This rearrangement joins TRBV3-1 to TRBJ1-2, with 10 bases aligning to TRBD1. The germline V gene has CDR1 LGHDT and CDR2 YNNKEL (reference sequence). The CDR3 has 15 residues. V lost 3 bases, J lost 3 bases, and 4 bases stayed unmatched. CDR3 in amino acids: CASSHGDRGDYGYTF. The CDR3 nucleotides read TGTGCCAGCAGCCATGGGGACAGGGGCGACTATGGCTACACCTTC.

This clonotype was observed many times. The chain has TRBV12-3 or TRBV12-4 and TRBJ2-4, with 10 bases aligning to TRBD2. Germline trimming cut 1 base from V and 0 bases from J; bases unmatched to any gene: 15. The length of the CDR3 is 21 residues. The CDR3 DNA sequence: TGTGCCAGCAGTTTAGTAATGGCTAGCGGGAGAAACCCTAGAGCCAAAAACATTCAGTACTTC. As protein: CASSLVMASGRNPRAKNIQYF.

The sample holds a few counts of this clonotype. The genes are TRBV12-3 or TRBV12-4 and TRBJ2-1; 12 bases are shared with TRBD1. This CDR3 is built from 15 residues. Trimming at V came to 3 bases and at J to 9 bases, leaving 6 bases not matched to a gene. This chain's CDR3 is CASSFKGQGAGEQFF. The CDR3 DNA reads as TGTGCCAGCAGTTTCAAGGGACAGGGGGCAGGTGAGCAGTTCTTC.

This clonotype occurred many times. This chain joins TRBV6-5 and TRBJ2-1; D is uncertain. This CDR3 is 13 amino acids long. The V and J ends lost 5 bases and 9 bases respectively, with 14 bases between them. CDR1 is MNHEY, CDR2 SVGAGI, per germline. Written as DNA, the CDR3 is TGTGCCAGCAGTCTCCGACTCGAGTTTGAGCAGTTCTTC. Amino acid sequence: CASSLRLEFEQFF.

The CDR3 spells CATSRESSGGPISKQYF. The CDR3 region has the DNA TGTGCCACCAGCAGAGAATCCTCAGGGGGCCCGATTAGTAAGCAGTACTTC. The chain links TRBV15 to TRBJ2-7, with TRBD1 matching 8 bases. This CDR3 has 17 residues. CDR1 and CDR2 (germline): LNHNV, YYDKDF (reference sequence). Trimming removed 0 bases from V and 8 bases from J; junction bases left unmatched: 15.

The CDR3 reads CASSSRQSYEQYF. The CDR3, as DNA: TGTGCCAGCTCATCGCGACAGTCCTACGAGCAGTACTTC. The rearrangement links TRBV18 to TRBJ2-7; maybe TRBD1 (5 bases). CDR3 length: 13 amino acids. The ends were cut back, 5 bases at V and 1 base at J, with 9 bases in the middle. Germline V CDR1 and CDR2: KGHSH, LQKENI.

This chain uses TRBV7-9 with TRBJ2-1, with D perhaps TRBD1 (5 bases). The CDR3 consists of 13 residues. Germline CDR1 SEHNR, CDR2 FQNEAQ (reference sequence). Trimming cost V 2 bases and J 7 bases, with 9 bases left between them. CDR3 loop: CASSLTGPNEQFF. CDR3 bases: TGTGCCAGCAGCTTAACAGGCCCGAATGAGCAGTTCTTC.

The table lists this clonotype with a few counts. The V and J genes are TRBV12-3 or TRBV12-4 and TRBJ2-1; TRBD2 aligns across 12 bases. The V and J ends lost 7 bases and 0 bases, in that order; junction bases with no gene match: 13. The CDR3 length is 19 residues. CDR3 bases: TGTGCCAGCAAAAAGGGTGCCCTAGCGGGAGGGAGCTCCTACAATGAGCAGTTCTTC. Its translation is CASKKGALAGGSSYNEQFF.

This chain uses TRBV2 with TRBJ1-4; TRBD1 might be the D (5 bases). This CDR3 has 15 residues. The V gene lost 6 bases and the J gene lost 8 bases, with 19 bases spanning the gap. Germline V gene lookup returns CDR1 SNHLY and CDR2 FYNNEI. The CDR3 protein is CASRSKLETAEKLFF. The CDR3 bases are TGTGCCAGCAGATCCAAGCTAGAGACAGCCGAAAAACTGTTTTTT.

This clonotype was counted between two and nine times. This chain joins TRBV7-9 and TRBJ2-1; TRBD2 agrees at 9 bases. The V gene's germline CDR1 is SEHNR and CDR2 FQNEAQ (reference sequence). The CDR3 totals 20 residues. Losses at the gene ends were 3 bases for V and 2 bases for J; bases not matched to a gene: 17. CDR3: CASSFSTGLAPHIAYNEQFF. In DNA, the CDR3 is TGTGCCAGCAGCTTCAGTACAGGACTAGCGCCACACATCGCCTACAATGAGCAGTTCTTC.

The CDR3: CASSQGQGGPQPQHF. CDR3 coding DNA: TGTGCCAGCAGCCAAGGACAGGGGGGTCCTCAGCCCCAGCATTTT. V and J are TRBV3-1 and TRBJ1-5; 9 bases are shared with TRBD1. V was pared by 1 base and J by 6 bases, with 4 bases of the junction left unmatched. This CDR3 is built from 15 residues. Germline V gives CDR1 LGHDT, CDR2 YNNKEL (reference sequence).

The V gene is TRBV2, the J gene TRBJ1-5; D is perhaps TRBD1 (5 bases). This CDR3 has 14 residues. Germline V gene data show CDR1 as SNHLY and CDR2 as FYNNEI. Trimming pared 5 bases from V and 3 bases from J, leaving 11 bases between. The CDR3 coding sequence is TGTGCCAGCAGTAACCGGGACCTCAATCAGCCCCAGCATTTT. Amino acid sequence: CASSNRDLNQPQHF.

The chain joins TRBV29-1 to TRBJ2-5, with 11 bases lining up with TRBD2. Germline CDR1 is SQVTM and CDR2 is ANQGSEA. The CDR3 runs to 15 residues. J gave up 5 bases and V 1 base, and 6 bases lay outside the gene matches. CDR3 sequence: CSVEGGLAARETQYF. The CDR3 DNA reads TGCAGCGTTGAAGGGGGACTAGCGGCTAGGGAGACCCAGTACTTC.

The V and J genes are TRBV6-6 and TRBJ2-2, with a possible D match to TRBD2 (5 bases). Per germline, CDR1 MNHNY and CDR2 SVGAGI (reference sequence). The CDR3 extends over 15 amino acids. V shed 5 bases and J shed 4 bases, with 14 bases lying between them. The CDR3 spells CASSITRDRTGELFF. CDR3 nucleotide sequence: TGTGCCAGCAGTATAACGAGGGATCGCACCGGGGAGCTGTTTTTT.

This clonotype was detected once. The chain carries TRBV18 and TRBJ1-4; tentative D call: TRBD1 (6 bases). The germline CDR1 and CDR2 sequences are KGHSH and LQKENI. V lost 5 bases and J lost 7, with 14 bases in between. The CDR3 runs 14 residues. CDR3 in amino acids: CASSSDSRLEKLFF. CDR3 DNA sequence: TGTGCCAGCTCATCGGACAGCCGGCTTGAAAAACTGTTTTTT.

This chain joins TRBV15 and TRBJ1-1; tentatively, D is TRBD1 (5 bases). With 5 bases removed from V and 5 bases from J, the gap between germline ends came to 24 bases. CDR3 size: 17 residues. The V gene's germline CDR1 is LNHNV and CDR2 YYDKDF (reference sequence). Written as DNA, the CDR3 is TGTGCCACCAGCCCGGTCCCGGGACTGGGAAGGAGAACTGAAGCTTTCTTT. This gives the protein CATSPVPGLGRRTEAFF. The full variable domain, its missing parts supplied by reference TRBV15 and TRBJ1-1, is DAMVIQNPRYQVTQFGKPVTLSCSQTLNHNVMYWYQQKSSQAPKLLFHYYDKDFNNEADTPDNFQSRRPNTSFCFLDIRSPGLGDTAMYLCATSPVPGLGRRTEAFFGQGTRLTVV.

The table lists this clonotype with a few counts. The V gene is TRBV11-2, the J gene TRBJ2-1; unclear D gene. V was cut by 1 base and J by 2 bases, with 12 bases left in between. Looked up from germline, CDR1 is SGHAT and CDR2 is FQNNGV. The CDR3 has 16 residues. The CDR3 is CASSLVLGFTYNEQFF. The CDR3 DNA is TGTGCCAGCAGCTTAGTATTGGGGTTTACCTACAATGAGCAGTTCTTC.

This clonotype was recorded a few times. V usage is TRBV3-1 and J usage is TRBJ2-3, with D perhaps TRBD1 or TRBD2 (5 bases each). The germline CDR1 and CDR2 sequences are LGHDT and YNNKEL (reference sequence). Trimming took off 9 bases at V and 4 bases at J, with 14 bases between the two ends. The CDR3 spans 13 residues. The CDR3 here is CASQSLGADTQYF. CDR3 DNA: TGTGCCAGTCAGTCACTAGGGGCAGATACGCAGTATTTT.

The V call is TRBV18, the J call TRBJ1-3; possibly TRBD1 for D (6 bases). The CDR3 has 18 amino acids. V shed 1 base and J shed 0 bases, with 16 bases lying between them. The germline V gene encodes CDR1 KGHSH and CDR2 LQKENI. DNA for the CDR3: TGTGCCAGCTCACCACTCGTGGGACACGGATACTCTGGAAACACCATATATTTT. Translated, it gives CASSPLVGHGYSGNTIYF.

This clonotype was counted only a few times. The chain carries TRBV5-1 and TRBJ2-7; 7 nucleotides align to TRBD1. Looked up from germline, CDR1 is SGHRS and CDR2 is YFSETQ. The ends lost 0 bases at V and 2 bases at J; junction bases unmatched: 8. This CDR3 comprises 16 residues. The CDR3 coding sequence is TGCGCCAGCAGCTTGGCAGCAACAGGGGCCCCCTACGAGCAGTACTTC. Protein product: CASSLAATGAPYEQYF.

This clonotype was counted a few times. The rearrangement joins TRBV20-1 to TRBJ1-6, with 7 bases identical to TRBD1. V was clipped by 5 bases and J by 7 bases; unmatched bases: 11. Germline CDR1 is DFQATT and CDR2 is SNEGSKA (reference sequence). This CDR3 region has 15 residues. This chain's CDR3 is CSAPLWTGDNSPLHF. The CDR3 DNA is TGCAGTGCTCCTCTATGGACAGGAGACAATTCACCCCTCCACTTT.

Many counts were recorded for this clonotype. The V call is TRBV20-1, the J call TRBJ2-7; a possible D gene is TRBD2 (6 bases). This CDR3 spans 16 amino acids. Per the germline V gene, CDR1 is DFQATT and CDR2 is SNEGSKA (reference sequence). V was cut by 0 bases and J by 3 bases, with 18 bases left in between. CDR3 region: CSARDSGTEFVYEQYF. CDR3 bases: TGCAGTGCTAGAGATAGTGGGACTGAATTTGTCTACGAGCAGTACTTC.

This clonotype has only a few counts. At one of its ends the junction is not consistent with the germline gene, which may arise from a read error. The CDR3 loop reads CASTEAYNQPQHF. In DNA, the CDR3 is TGTGCCAGCACTGAAGCCTACAATCAGCCCCAGCATTTT. The rearrangement uses TRBV2 and TRBJ1-5; D gene ambiguous. Germline V CDR1 and CDR2: SNHLY, FYNNEI. The CDR3 covers 13 residues.

The chain employs TRBV7-2 and TRBJ2-7; TRBD1 agrees at 7 bases. The length of the CDR3 is 15 residues. The V segment lost 5 bases and the J segment 0 bases; nucleotides outside the gene matches: 7. Germline CDR1 reads SGHTA; CDR2 reads FQGNSA. In DNA form, the CDR3 reads TGTGCCAGCAGCACTAGGGGGCTGAGCTCCTACGAGCAGTACTTC. This sequence encodes CASSTRGLSSYEQYF. The full variable domain, its missing parts supplied by reference TRBV7-2 and TRBJ2-7, is GAGVSQSPSNKVTEKGKDVELRCDPISGHTALYWYRQSLGQGLEFLIYFQGNSAPDKSGLPSDRFSAERTGGSVSTLTIQRTQQEDSAVYLCASSTRGLSSYEQYFGPGTRLTVT.

The rearrangement joins TRBV6-6 to TRBJ2-1; D is uncertain. The CDR3 has 15 amino acids. Trimming cost V 3 bases and J 1 base, with 10 bases left between them. Germline V lookup: CDR1 MNHNY, CDR2 SVGAGI (reference sequence). In nucleotides, the CDR3 is TGTGCCAGCAGTTATCTTGTCTTATCCTACAATGAGCAGTTCTTC. Its translation is CASSYLVLSYNEQFF.